This T cell receptor (beta chain) was sequenced in a study of spatial heterogeneity in lung cancer (dated by TCRdb to the late 2010s). Context from the whole study: Beta-chain transcripts were consistently detected in greater numbers than alpha-chain transcripts, which likely reflected higher beta-chain transcript abundance. In the raw uncorrected reads, each unique combination of TCR and UMI appeared on average more than ten times. TCR repertoire features were related to nonsynonymous mutation counts determined by whole-exome sequencing of tumor tissue. TCR transcript counts in tumor regions correlated strongly with a T cell transcriptional module score from matched bulk RNA-seq. In non-small cell lung cancer, the study quantitatively compared TCR alpha and beta repertoires across several tumor regions, matched nontumor lung, and blood. At surgery, around 200 tumor regions, approximately 64 matched nontumor lung samples and some 54 PBMC samples were TCR-sequenced for both alpha and beta chains.

Broad study findings and their caveats: The count of ubiquitous expanded TCRs correlated with the count of ubiquitous nonsynonymous mutations, and the count of regional expanded TCRs correlated with the count of regional nonsynonymous mutations. The tumor nonsynonymous mutation count correlated with the number of expanded alpha and beta TCRs within the tumor. Additional single-cell paired TCR alpha and beta sequencing was considered necessary to confirm, at a functional level, the hypothesis that regional TCRs recognize regional mutations. TCR-seq was estimated to cover only approximately 6.4% of tumor T cells for alpha chains and roughly 12% for beta chains.

The meaning of the sample's time point label: sample taken at primary tumor resection. Samples were obtained from fewer than 80 patients with early-stage, untreated non-small cell lung cancer from the lung TRACERx cohort. Whole RNA extracted from tumor and nontumor lung tissue, or from cryopreserved PBMC samples, was used for TCR sequencing without cell sorting. Only patients with enough RNA available from two or more tumor regions were chosen for TCR sequencing. A lung pathologist reviewed the tumor and adjacent nontumor lung specimens before the specimens were selected. The library was built by means of 5' RACE. The sequencer listed for this sample is NextSeq 500. The TCR library protocol attached a unique molecular identifier to each TCR cDNA molecule to allow correction of PCR and sequencing errors. The authors processed their data as follows. TCR identification, UMI-based error correction and CDR3 extraction were performed with Decombinator tools. Expanded TCRs were defined as those above a frequency of 2 per 1,000, corresponding to the top 1% of the tumor frequency distribution. Expanded tumor TCRs were classed as regional if statistically deemed absent (corrected P<0.05) from at least one tumor region, otherwise ubiquitous. Renyi diversity was computed with the R vegan package after each repertoire had been subsampled 100 times to 5,000 TCRs. CDR3 similarity networks were built from amino acid triplet string-kernel similarity, connecting CDR3s with pairwise similarity above 0.82. TCRdb ran its own pipeline on the public reads, namely fastp trimming at Q25 and MiXCR clone calling, and kept in-frame beta chains. Each entry merges the rows of one CDR3 protein and shows their most common DNA and genes. Clone size and V and J calls follow TCRdb, not the original study. Across this sample there are 10,000 to 14,000 distinct CDR3 sequences, with 9% to 13% seen only once. The top ten clonotypes cover approximately 12% of the sample.

This clonotype was counted at least ten times. This receptor's antigen is unknown. It has no much larger one-base neighbor in the sample; base qualities were not kept. The germline V gene supplies CDR1 SQVTM and CDR2 ANQGSEA. CDR3 length: 11 amino acids, cysteine to phenylalanine. The only DNA kept is the CDR3, 33 bases in frame from the first base. V is shortened by 4 bases, J by 9 bases, and the region joining them spans 10 bases. The TCR sequence derives from a female donor with early-stage non-small cell lung cancer. The input for sequencing was lung tumor tissue, taken at surgery. The rearrangement joined TRBV29-1 to TRBJ2-1; tentative D gene TRBD2, with 5 bases matching. The nucleotides read TGCAGCGTTGGACGGGATCTTGAGCAGTTCTTC. Translation gives CSVGRDLEQFF.